This T cell receptor (beta chain) appears in the sequencing data of a study of T-cell memory formation after mild COVID-19. Study details: Largely donor-specific TCR clusters were found.

Broader study findings: For contracting clones, CD4+ ones sat mainly in CM and EM, CD8+ in EMRA. Cross-reactive memory apparently joined, as some responding clones appeared in pre-infection memory. Clones from the second wave (peaking day 37) had unconfirmed SARS-CoV-2 specificity.

V lost 7 bases and J 1 base, leaving 17 bases between the germline ends. This CDR3 is 16 amino acids long. CDR1 is LNHDA, CDR2 SQIVND, per germline (reference sequence). TCRdb re-analysed the 5' RACE reads in MiXCR, keeping a single row per CDR3 protein. The table records about 150,000 distinct CDR3 sequences, about 19% of them present only once. This clonotype occurred once. Its antigen remains unidentified. The chain joins TRBV19 to TRBJ2-1, with D tentatively TRBD2 (5 bases). Specimen: PBMCs or a T cell subset sorted from them (not recorded which). This sequence originates from an adult woman who had mild COVID-19 (a few samples of this study predate the infection). Cell type and time point are not known. This chain's CDR3 is CASTRALRGSYNEQFF. The DNA for the CDR3 is TGTGCCAGTACGAGGGCATTGAGAGGGTCCTACAATGAGCAGTTCTTC.